The rows below give T cell receptor beta chains drawn from one sample of a study of blood T cells in healthy people across ages. A single record per CDR3 protein comes from TCRdb applying MiXCR to the 5' RACE reads. The sample holds some 710,000 distinct CDR3 sequences; over 20% are singletons and the top ten take less than 25%. Input material: blood. The receptors derive from a man aged 65 to 79 in good health. CDR3s include the opening cysteine and the closing phenylalanine or tryptophan. The D gene is left open where the match is weak. Rows may omit the clone size; those that give it use once, few, many or a size class.

v_call	clone_size	j_call	d_call	cdr3_aa	cdr3_nt
TRBV5-1	few	TRBJ2-1	TRBD1	CASSSGQGIYNEQFF	TGCGCCAGCAGCTCTGGACAGGGGATCTACAATGAGCAGTTCTTC
TRBV20-1	many	TRBJ2-3	.	CSASTSGGFGTDTQYF	TGCAGTGCAAGCACTTCAGGGGGGTTTGGCACAGATACGCAGTATTTT
TRBV6-1	few	TRBJ2-3	TRBD2	CASSRLTGTSGRDTQYF	TGTGCCAGCAGCCGCTTGACCGGGACTAGCGGGAGGGATACGCAGTATTTT
TRBV3-1	.	TRBJ1-3	.	CASSQASGTGNTIYF	TGTGCCAGCAGCCAAGCCTCCGGGACTGGAAACACCATATATTTT
TRBV20-1	many	TRBJ2-3	TRBD2	CSARPLAKGSTDTQYF	TGCAGTGCTAGACCACTAGCGAAGGGGAGCACAGATACGCAGTATTTT
TRBV11-2	.	TRBJ1-2	.	CATRAFSSNYGYTF	TGTGCCACGAGGGCCTTTTCTAGTAACTATGGCTACACCTTC
TRBV7-8	.	TRBJ1-1	TRBD1	CASSSGGTDLEAFF	TGTGCCAGCAGCTCGGGCGGGACAGACCTTGAAGCTTTCTTT
TRBV5-1	.	TRBJ1-1	TRBD1	CASSCRTGGANTEAFF	TGCGCTAGTTCTTGCAGGACAGGGGGCGCGAACACTGAAGCTTTCTTT
TRBV6-2/TRBV6-3	.	TRBJ1-5	TRBD1	CATHSPGTVRQPQHF	TGTGCCACCCATTCCCCCGGGACAGTGAGACAGCCCCAGCATTTT
TRBV7-2	once	TRBJ1-4	.	CASSSRGDGNEKLFF	TGTGCCAGCAGCTCCCGCGGGGACGGTAATGAAAAACTGTTTTTT
TRBV20-1	.	TRBJ2-1	TRBD2	CNASGGGVYNEQFF	TGCAATGCTAGTGGCGGGGGGGTTTACAATGAGCAGTTCTTC
TRBV7-9	few	TRBJ1-4	TRBD1	CASSFGRDRGPEKLFF	TGTGCCAGCAGCTTCGGTCGGGACAGGGGGCCTGAAAAACTGTTTTTT
TRBV2	many	TRBJ1-2	TRBD1	CASTRDRGINYGYTF	TGTGCCAGCACCCGGGACAGGGGAATTAACTATGGCTACACCTTC
TRBV20-1	.	TRBJ2-3	.	CSARRRGVSTDTQYF	TGCAGTGCTAGGCGGCGCGGGGTTAGCACAGATACGCAGTATTTT
TRBV5-1	.	TRBJ2-1	.	CASSLGGGPGNEQFF	TGCGCCAGCAGCTTGGGCGGGGGCCCAGGGAATGAGCAGTTCTTC
TRBV28	few	TRBJ1-6	.	CASRLAVVDSPLHF	TGTGCCAGCAGATTAGCAGTGGTTGATTCACCCCTCCACTTT
TRBV7-8	many	TRBJ2-5	.	CASSQTAQETQYF	TGTGCCAGCAGCCAGACAGCTCAAGAGACCCAGTACTTC
TRBV14	few	TRBJ1-4	.	CASSPGTGGGKLFF	TGTGCCAGCAGCCCCGGGACGGGCGGCGGAAAACTGTTTTTT
TRBV12-3/TRBV12-4	.	TRBJ1-5	.	CASSFGSGSNQPQHF	TGTGCCAGCAGTTTCGGGAGCGGTAGCAATCAGCCCCAGCATTTT
TRBV4-2	.	TRBJ1-4	TRBD1	CASSQDPGQGDEKLFF	TGTGCCAGCAGCCAAGATCCCGGACAGGGGGATGAAAAACTGTTTTTT
TRBV5-1	few	TRBJ1-1	.	CASRFDPNTEAFF	TGCGCCAGCAGATTCGACCCGAACACTGAAGCTTTCTTT
TRBV28	few	TRBJ2-7	.	CASSFFVGLYEQYF	TGTGCCAGCAGTTTCTTTGTGGGTCTTTACGAGCAGTACTTC
TRBV11-3	.	TRBJ2-5	TRBD2	CASSARLAGEGTQYF	TGTGCCAGCAGCGCAAGACTAGCGGGAGAAGGGACCCAGTACTTC
TRBV18	.	TRBJ1-2	TRBD1	CASSPRDRGLGYTF	TGTGCCAGCTCACCGAGGGACAGGGGTTTGGGCTACACCTTC
TRBV27	.	TRBJ2-1	TRBD2	CASSPLFSSGVYNEQFF	TGTGCCAGCAGCCCCCTTTTTTCTAGCGGGGTCTACAATGAGCAGTTCTTC
TRBV5-5	few	TRBJ2-1	TRBD2	CASSPGLGDYNEQFF	TGTGCCAGCAGCCCGGGACTAGGGGACTACAATGAGCAGTTCTTC
TRBV3-1	few	TRBJ2-1	.	CASSNIGRAGYNEQFF	TGTGCCAGCAGTAATATAGGCAGGGCGGGCTACAATGAGCAGTTCTTC
TRBV14	few	TRBJ2-2	.	CASSQVSDTGELFF	TGTGCCAGCAGCCAAGTATCAGACACCGGGGAGCTGTTTTTT
TRBV6-6	few	TRBJ1-2	.	CASSPTGYSYGYTF	TGTGCCAGCAGTCCCACAGGGTATTCCTATGGCTACACCTTC
TRBV6-5	few	TRBJ1-2	.	CASSYSHGLRYGYTF	TGTGCCAGCAGTTACTCCCACGGGCTCCGCTATGGCTACACCTTC
TRBV6-5	.	TRBJ2-1	TRBD2	CASSYQRGPYNEQFF	TGTGCCAGCAGTTATCAGCGGGGGCCCTACAATGAGCAGTTCTTC
TRBV2	.	TRBJ1-2	TRBD1	CASRGRGQGYGYTF	TGTGCCAGCAGGGGGCGGGGACAGGGCTATGGCTACACCTTC
TRBV28	.	TRBJ1-2	TRBD1	CASSVTGGAALYGYTF	TGTGCCAGCAGTGTAACAGGGGGCGCAGCCCTCTATGGCTACACCTTC
TRBV20-1	few	TRBJ2-3	.	CSARDGLAQSTDTQYF	TGCAGTGCTAGAGATGGGTTAGCGCAAAGCACAGATACGCAGTATTTT
TRBV24-1	.	TRBJ2-5	TRBD2	CATFKSGSGRFF	TGTGCCACCTTTAAAAGCGGGAGCGGTCGGTTCTTC
TRBV9	.	TRBJ2-5	.	CASSVAATQETQYF	TGTGCCAGCAGCGTAGCGGCTACCCAAGAGACCCAGTACTTC
TRBV4-1	.	TRBJ1-4	TRBD1	CASSQGGQGKEKLFF	TGCGCCAGCAGCCAAGGGGGACAGGGGAAAGAAAAACTGTTTTTT
TRBV20-1	few	TRBJ2-3	.	CSARDSGVTDTQYF	TGCAGTGCTAGAGATTCAGGGGTCACAGATACGCAGTATTTT
TRBV29-1	many	TRBJ2-5	TRBD1	CSVQSPGQGGLTQYF	TGCAGCGTTCAGTCCCCGGGACAGGGGGGCTTGACCCAGTACTTC
TRBV11-2	.	TRBJ2-6	.	CASSLDRWESGANVLTF	TGTGCCAGCAGCTTAGATAGATGGGAATCTGGGGCCAACGTCCTGACTTTC
TRBV2	.	TRBJ2-7	.	CASILEGTSYQEQYF	TGTGCCAGCATACTGGAGGGGACTTCGTACCAGGAGCAGTACTTC
TRBV29-1	.	TRBJ2-5	.	CSPGYQETQYF	TGCAGCCCCGGGTACCAAGAGACCCAGTACTTC
TRBV12-3/TRBV12-4	few	TRBJ2-7	.	CASRGTGGDYEQYF	TGTGCCAGCAGGGGCACAGGGGGGGACTACGAGCAGTACTTC
TRBV5-6	few	TRBJ2-1	.	CASSLGVRVF	TGTGCCAGCAGCTTGGGGGTGCGGGTCTTC
TRBV5-1	few	TRBJ1-5	.	CASSFEVNQPQHF	TGCGCCAGCAGCTTTGAAGTCAATCAGCCCCAGCATTTT
TRBV5-1	few	TRBJ2-1	.	CASSLEAGYSYNEQFF	TGCGCCAGCAGCTTGGAAGCGGGTTACTCCTACAATGAGCAGTTCTTC
TRBV29-1	.	TRBJ2-5	.	CSGAEGTQYF	TGCAGTGGGGCGGAGGGGACCCAGTACTTC
TRBV7-9	few	TRBJ1-3	TRBD1	CASSLPRDRISGNTIYF	TGTGCCAGCAGCTTACCCAGGGACAGGATCTCTGGAAACACCATATATTTT
TRBV12-3/TRBV12-4	.	TRBJ1-4	.	CASSFAVSNEKLFF	TGTGCCAGCAGTTTCGCTGTTAGTAATGAAAAACTGTTTTTT
TRBV5-1	few	TRBJ2-2	.	CASSFRDTANTGELFF	TGCGCCAGCAGCTTCCGGGACACCGCGAACACCGGGGAGCTGTTTTTT
TRBV20-1	.	TRBJ2-1	TRBD2	CSSSGSSYNEQFF	TGCAGTTCGAGCGGGAGCTCCTACAATGAGCAGTTCTTC
TRBV12-3/TRBV12-4	.	TRBJ2-3	TRBD2	CASSTRTSRRRSDTQYF	TGTGCCAGCAGTACTCGGACTAGCAGAAGGAGGTCAGATACGCAGTATTTT